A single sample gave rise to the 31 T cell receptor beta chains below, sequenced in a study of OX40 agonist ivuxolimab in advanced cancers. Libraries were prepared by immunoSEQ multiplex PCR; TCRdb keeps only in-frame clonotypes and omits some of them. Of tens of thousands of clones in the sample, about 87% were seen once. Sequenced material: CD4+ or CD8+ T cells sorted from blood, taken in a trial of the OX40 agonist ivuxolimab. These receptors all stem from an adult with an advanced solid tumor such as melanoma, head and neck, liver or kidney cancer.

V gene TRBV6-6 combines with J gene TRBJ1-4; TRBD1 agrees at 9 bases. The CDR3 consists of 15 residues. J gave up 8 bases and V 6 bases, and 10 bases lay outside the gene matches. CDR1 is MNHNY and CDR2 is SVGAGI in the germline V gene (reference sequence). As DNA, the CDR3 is TGTGCCAGCAGGGATTCACAGGGGGCCGGAGAAAAACTGTTTTTT. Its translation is CASRDSQGAGEKLFF.

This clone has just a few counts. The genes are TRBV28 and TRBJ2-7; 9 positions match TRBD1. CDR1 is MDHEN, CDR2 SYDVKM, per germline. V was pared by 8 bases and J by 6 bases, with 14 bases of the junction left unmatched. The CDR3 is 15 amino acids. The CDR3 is CASVQPGTGRTEQYF. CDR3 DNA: TGTGCCAGCGTGCAGCCCGGGACAGGGAGGACCGAGCAGTACTTC.

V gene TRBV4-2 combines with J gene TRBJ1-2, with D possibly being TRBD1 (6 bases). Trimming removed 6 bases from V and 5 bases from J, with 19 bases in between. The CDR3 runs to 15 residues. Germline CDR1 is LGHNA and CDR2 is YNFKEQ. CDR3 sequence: CASRPEQGLVYGYTF. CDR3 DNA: TGTGCCAGCAGACCCGAACAGGGACTAGTTTATGGCTACACCTTC.

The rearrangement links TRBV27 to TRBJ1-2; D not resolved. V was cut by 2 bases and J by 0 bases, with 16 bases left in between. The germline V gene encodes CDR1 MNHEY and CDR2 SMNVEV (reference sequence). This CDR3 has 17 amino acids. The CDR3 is CASSLVPRSSTNYGYTF. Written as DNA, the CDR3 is TGTGCCAGCAGTTTAGTCCCCCGGAGTTCTACTAACTATGGCTACACCTTC.

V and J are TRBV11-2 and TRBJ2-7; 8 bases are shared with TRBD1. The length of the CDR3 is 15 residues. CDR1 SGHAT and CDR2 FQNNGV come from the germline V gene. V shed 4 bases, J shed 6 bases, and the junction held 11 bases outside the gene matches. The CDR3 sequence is CASSYPIPGGREQYF. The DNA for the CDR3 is TGTGCCAGCAGCTACCCGATCCCAGGGGGCCGCGAGCAGTACTTC. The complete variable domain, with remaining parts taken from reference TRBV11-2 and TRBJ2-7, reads EAGVAQSPRYKIIEKRQSVAFWCNPISGHATLYWYQQILGQGPKLLIQFQNNGVVDDSQLPKDRFSAERLKGVDSTLKIQPAKLEDSAVYLCASSYPIPGGREQYFGPGTRLTVT.

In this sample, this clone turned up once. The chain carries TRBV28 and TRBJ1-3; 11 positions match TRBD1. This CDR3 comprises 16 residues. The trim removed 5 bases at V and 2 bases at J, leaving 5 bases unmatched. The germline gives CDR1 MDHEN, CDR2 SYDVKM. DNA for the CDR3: TGTGCCAGCAGTGGCGGGACAGGGGGGCCTGGAAACACCATATATTTT. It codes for CASSGGTGGPGNTIYF.

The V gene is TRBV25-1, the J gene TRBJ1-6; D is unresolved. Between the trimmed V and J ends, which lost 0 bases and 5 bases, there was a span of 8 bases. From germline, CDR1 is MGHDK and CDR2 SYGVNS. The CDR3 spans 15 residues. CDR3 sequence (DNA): TGTGCCAGCAGTGAATATGGGGTTGATAATTCACCCCTCCACTTT. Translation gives CASSEYGVDNSPLHF.

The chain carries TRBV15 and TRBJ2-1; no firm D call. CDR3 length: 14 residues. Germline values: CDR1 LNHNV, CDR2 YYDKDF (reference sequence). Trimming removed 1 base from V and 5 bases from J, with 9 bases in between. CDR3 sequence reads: CATSRGRIDNEQFF. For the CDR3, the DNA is TGTGCCACCAGCAGAGGAAGAATCGACAATGAGCAGTTCTTC.

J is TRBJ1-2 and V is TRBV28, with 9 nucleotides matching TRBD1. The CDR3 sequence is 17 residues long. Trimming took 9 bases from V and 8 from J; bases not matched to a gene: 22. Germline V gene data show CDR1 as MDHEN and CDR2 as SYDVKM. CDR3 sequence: CASQRYGTGGAWGGYTF. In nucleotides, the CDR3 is TGTGCCAGTCAGAGGTATGGTACAGGGGGCGCATGGGGCGGCTACACCTTC.

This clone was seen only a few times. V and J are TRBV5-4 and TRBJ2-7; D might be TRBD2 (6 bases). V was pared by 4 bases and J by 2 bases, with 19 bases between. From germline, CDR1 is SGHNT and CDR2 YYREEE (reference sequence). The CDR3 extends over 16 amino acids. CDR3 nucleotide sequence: TGTGCCAGCAGCCCGAACATAGGGCGGGGCGCCTACGAGCAGTACTTC. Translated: CASSPNIGRGAYEQYF.

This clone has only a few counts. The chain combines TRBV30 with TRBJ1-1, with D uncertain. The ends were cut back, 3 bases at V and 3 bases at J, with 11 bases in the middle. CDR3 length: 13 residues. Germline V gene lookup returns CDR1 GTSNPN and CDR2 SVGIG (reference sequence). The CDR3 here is CAWRNGGDTEAFF. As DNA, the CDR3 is TGTGCCTGGAGAAATGGAGGAGACACTGAAGCTTTCTTT.

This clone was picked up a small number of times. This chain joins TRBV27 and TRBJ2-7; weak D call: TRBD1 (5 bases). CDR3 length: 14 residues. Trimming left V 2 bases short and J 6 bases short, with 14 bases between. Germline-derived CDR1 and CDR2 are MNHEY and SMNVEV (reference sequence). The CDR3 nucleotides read TGTGCCAGCAGTTTAGCGGTTCAAAGGGGCGAGCAGTACTTC. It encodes CASSLAVQRGEQYF.

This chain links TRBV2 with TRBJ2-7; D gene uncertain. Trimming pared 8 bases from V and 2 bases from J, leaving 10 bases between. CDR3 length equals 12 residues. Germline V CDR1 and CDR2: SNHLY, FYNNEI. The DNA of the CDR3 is TGTGCCAGCGGGCAATCAGCCTACGAGCAGTACTTC. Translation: CASGQSAYEQYF.

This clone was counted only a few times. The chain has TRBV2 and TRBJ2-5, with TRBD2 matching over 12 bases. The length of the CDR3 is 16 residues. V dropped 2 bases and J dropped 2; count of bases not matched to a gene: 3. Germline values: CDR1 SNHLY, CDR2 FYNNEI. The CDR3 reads CASSESLAGGQETQYF. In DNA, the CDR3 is TGTGCCAGCAGTGAATCACTAGCGGGGGGACAAGAGACCCAGTACTTC. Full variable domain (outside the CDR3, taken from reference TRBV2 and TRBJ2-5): EPEVTQTPSHQVTQMGQEVILRCVPISNHLYFYWYRQILGQKVEFLVSFYNNEISEKSEIFDDQFSVERPDGSNFTLKIRSTKLEDSAMYFCASSESLAGGQETQYFGPGTRLLVL.

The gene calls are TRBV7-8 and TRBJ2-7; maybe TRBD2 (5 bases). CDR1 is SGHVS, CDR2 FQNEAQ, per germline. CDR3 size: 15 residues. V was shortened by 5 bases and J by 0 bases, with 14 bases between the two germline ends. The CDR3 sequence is CASSGGPGSSYEQYF. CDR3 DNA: TGTGCCAGCAGCGGAGGCCCGGGGAGCTCCTACGAGCAGTACTTC.

This chain's CDR3 is CASSQNNRVPTDTQYF. The CDR3, as DNA: TGTGCCAGCAGCCAAAATAACAGGGTCCCCACAGATACGCAGTATTTT. This chain connects TRBV7-9 to TRBJ2-3; the D gene is possibly TRBD1 (6 bases). The germline V gene has CDR1 SEHNR and CDR2 FQNEAQ (reference sequence). This CDR3 contains 16 residues. Trimming left V 5 bases short and J 2 bases short, with 17 bases between.

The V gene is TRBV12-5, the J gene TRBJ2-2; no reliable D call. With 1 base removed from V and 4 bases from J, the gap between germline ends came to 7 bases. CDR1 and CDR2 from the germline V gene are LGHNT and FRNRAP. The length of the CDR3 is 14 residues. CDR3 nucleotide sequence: TGTGCTAGTGGTTTGGCGGGCTTCACCGGGGAGCTGTTTTTT. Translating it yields CASGLAGFTGELFF.

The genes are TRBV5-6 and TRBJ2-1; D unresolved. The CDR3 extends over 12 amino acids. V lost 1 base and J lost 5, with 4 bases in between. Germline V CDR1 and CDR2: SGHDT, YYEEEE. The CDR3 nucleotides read TGTGCCAGCAGCTTGAACAACAATGAGCAGTTCTTC. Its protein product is CASSLNNNEQFF. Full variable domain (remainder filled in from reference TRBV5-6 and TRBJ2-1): DAGVTQSPTHLIKTRGQQVTLRCSPKSGHDTVSWYQQALGQGPQFIFQYYEEEERQRGNFPDRFSGHQFPNYSSELNVNALLLGDSALYLCASSLNNNEQFFGPGTRLTVL.

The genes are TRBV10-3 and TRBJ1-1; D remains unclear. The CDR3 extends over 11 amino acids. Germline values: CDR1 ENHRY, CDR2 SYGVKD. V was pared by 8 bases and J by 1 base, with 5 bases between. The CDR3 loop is CAIRENTEAFF. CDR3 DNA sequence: TGTGCCATCCGGGAGAACACTGAAGCTTTCTTT.

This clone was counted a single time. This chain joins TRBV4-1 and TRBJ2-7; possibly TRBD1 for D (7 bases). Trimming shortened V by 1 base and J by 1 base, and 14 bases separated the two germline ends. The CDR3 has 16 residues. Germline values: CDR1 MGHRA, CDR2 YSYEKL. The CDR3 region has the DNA TGCGCCAGCAGCCAAGTCAGGACAGGACTATCCTACGAGCAGTACTTC. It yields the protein CASSQVRTGLSYEQYF.

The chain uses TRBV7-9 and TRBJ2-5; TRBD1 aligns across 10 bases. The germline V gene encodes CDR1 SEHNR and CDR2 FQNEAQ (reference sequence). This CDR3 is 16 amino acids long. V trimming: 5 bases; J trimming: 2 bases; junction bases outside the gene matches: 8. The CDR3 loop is CASSPGDRGLQETQYF. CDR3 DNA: TGTGCCAGCAGCCCTGGGGACAGGGGTCTACAAGAGACCCAGTACTTC.

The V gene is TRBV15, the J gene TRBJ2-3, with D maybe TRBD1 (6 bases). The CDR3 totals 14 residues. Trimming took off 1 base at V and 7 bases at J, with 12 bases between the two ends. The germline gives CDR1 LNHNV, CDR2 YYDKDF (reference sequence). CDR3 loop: CATSRGNREYTQYF. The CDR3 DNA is TGTGCCACCAGCAGAGGGAACAGGGAATATACGCAGTATTTT.

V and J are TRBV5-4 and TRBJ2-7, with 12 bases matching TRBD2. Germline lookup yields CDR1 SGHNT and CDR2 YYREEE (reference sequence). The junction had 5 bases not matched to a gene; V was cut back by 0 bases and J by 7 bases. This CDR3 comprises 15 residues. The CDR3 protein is CASSLGLAGVTEQYF. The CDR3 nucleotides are TGTGCCAGCAGCTTGGGACTAGCGGGAGTGACTGAGCAGTACTTC. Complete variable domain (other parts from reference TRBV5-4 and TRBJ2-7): ETGVTQSPTHLIKTRGQQVTLRCSSQSGHNTVSWYQQALGQGPQFIFQYYREEENGRGNFPPRFSGLQFPNYSSELNVNALELDDSALYLCASSLGLAGVTEQYFGPGTRLTVT.

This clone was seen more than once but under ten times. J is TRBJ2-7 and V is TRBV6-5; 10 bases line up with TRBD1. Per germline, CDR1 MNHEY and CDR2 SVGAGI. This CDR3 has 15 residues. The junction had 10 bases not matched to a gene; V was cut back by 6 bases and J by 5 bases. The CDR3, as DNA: TGTGCCAGCAGCTCCCCGGACAGGGGGGACCACGAGCAGTACTTC. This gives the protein CASSSPDRGDHEQYF.

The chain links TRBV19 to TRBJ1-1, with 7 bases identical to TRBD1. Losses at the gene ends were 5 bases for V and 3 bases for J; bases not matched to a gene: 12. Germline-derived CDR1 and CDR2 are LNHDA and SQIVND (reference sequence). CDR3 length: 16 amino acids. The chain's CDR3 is CASSRTGVLGDTEAFF. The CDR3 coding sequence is TGTGCCAGTAGTCGTACAGGGGTGTTGGGGGACACTGAAGCTTTCTTT.

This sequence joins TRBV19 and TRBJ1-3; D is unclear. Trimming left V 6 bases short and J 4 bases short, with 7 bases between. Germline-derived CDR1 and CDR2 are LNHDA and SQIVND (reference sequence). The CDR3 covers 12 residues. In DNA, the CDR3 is TGTGCCAGTAGCGAAAGAGGAAACACCATATATTTT. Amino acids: CASSERGNTIYF.

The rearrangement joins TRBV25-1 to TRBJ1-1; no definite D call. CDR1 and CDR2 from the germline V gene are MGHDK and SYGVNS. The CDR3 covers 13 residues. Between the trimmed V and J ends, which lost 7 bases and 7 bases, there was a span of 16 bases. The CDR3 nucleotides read TGTGCCAGCACTGGGGTCGGACCCGTTGAAGCTTTCTTT. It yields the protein CASTGVGPVEAFF.

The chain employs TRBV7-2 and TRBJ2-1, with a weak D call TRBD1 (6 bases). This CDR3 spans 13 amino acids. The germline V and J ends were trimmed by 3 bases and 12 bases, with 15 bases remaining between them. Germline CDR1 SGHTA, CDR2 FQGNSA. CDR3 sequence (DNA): TGTGCCAGCAGCTTGTATGAGGGGGTCGGGCAGTTCTTC. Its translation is CASSLYEGVGQFF. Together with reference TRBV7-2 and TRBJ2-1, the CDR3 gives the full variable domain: GAGVSQSPSNKVTEKGKDVELRCDPISGHTALYWYRQSLGQGLEFLIYFQGNSAPDKSGLPSDRFSAERTGGSVSTLTIQRTQQEDSAVYLCASSLYEGVGQFFGPGTRLTVL.

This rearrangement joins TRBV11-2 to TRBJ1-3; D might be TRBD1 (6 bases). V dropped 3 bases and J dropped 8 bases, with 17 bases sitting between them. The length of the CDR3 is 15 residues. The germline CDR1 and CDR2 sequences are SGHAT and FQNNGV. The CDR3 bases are TGTGCCAGCAGCTTTGGGGGGGCGCGCGGAGACACCATATATTTT. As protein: CASSFGGARGDTIYF. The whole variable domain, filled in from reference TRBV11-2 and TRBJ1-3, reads EAGVAQSPRYKIIEKRQSVAFWCNPISGHATLYWYQQILGQGPKLLIQFQNNGVVDDSQLPKDRFSAERLKGVDSTLKIQPAKLEDSAVYLCASSFGGARGDTIYFGEGSWLTVV.

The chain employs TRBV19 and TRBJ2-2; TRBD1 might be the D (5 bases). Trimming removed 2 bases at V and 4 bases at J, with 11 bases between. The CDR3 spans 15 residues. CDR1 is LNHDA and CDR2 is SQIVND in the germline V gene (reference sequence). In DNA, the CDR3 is TGTGCCAGTAGTATACAAGGGGTTCGCACCGGGGAGCTGTTTTTT. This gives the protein CASSIQGVRTGELFF.

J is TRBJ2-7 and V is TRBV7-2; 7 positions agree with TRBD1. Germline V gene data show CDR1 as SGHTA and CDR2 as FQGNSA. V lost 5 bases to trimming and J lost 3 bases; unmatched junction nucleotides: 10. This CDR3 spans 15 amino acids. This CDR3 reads CASSVAGTDGYEQYF. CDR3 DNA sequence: TGTGCCAGCAGCGTCGCCGGGACAGATGGCTACGAGCAGTACTTC.